The 3 T cell receptor beta chains listed next were all sequenced from one sample in a study of blood T cells in healthy people across ages. The authors ran a second PCR of roughly 6 to 12 cycles using a sample-barcoded 5' primer and a J-beta primer mix. TCRdb processed the 5' RACE reads anew with MiXCR; each CDR3 protein has one entry. Of about 680,000 distinct CDR3 sequences in the sample, 49% were seen once. Material for sequencing was blood. All receptors come from a woman in her sixties or seventies in good health.

The chain has TRBV12-3 or TRBV12-4 and TRBJ1-2; no reliable D call. There are 14 residues in the CDR3. The germline V and J ends were trimmed by 1 base and 4 bases, with 10 bases remaining between them. This chain's CDR3 is CASSLGGRSYGYTF. CDR3 nucleotide sequence: TGTGCCAGCAGTTTAGGTGGCAGATCCTATGGCTACACCTTC.

This chain connects TRBV5-1 to TRBJ2-1; D possibly corresponds to TRBD1 (5 bases). The length of the CDR3 is 15 residues. The ends were cut back, 0 bases at V and 5 bases at J, with 12 bases in the middle. The germline gives CDR1 SGHRS, CDR2 YFSETQ. Here the CDR3 DNA reads TGCGCCAGCAGCTTGGGGCAGGGAAGTAACAATGAGCAGTTCTTC. Translating gives CASSLGQGSNNEQFF.

The chain links TRBV28 to TRBJ2-7; 8 bases are shared with TRBD1. The CDR3 loop spans 14 amino acids. Germline V CDR1 and CDR2: MDHEN, SYDVKM. Germline trimming cut 8 bases from V and 6 bases from J; bases unmatched to any gene: 12. CDR3 region: CASGISGRGPEQYF. DNA for the CDR3: TGTGCCAGCGGAATATCGGGCAGGGGGCCCGAGCAGTACTTC. Together with reference TRBV28 and TRBJ2-7, the CDR3 gives the full variable domain: DVKVTQSSRYLVKRTGEKVFLECVQDMDHENMFWYRQDPGLGLRLIYFSYDVKMKEKGDIPEGYSVSREKKERFSLILESASTNQTSMYLCASGISGRGPEQYFGPGTRLTVT.